There are a few counts of the clone carrying this T cell receptor beta chain. TCRdb analysed the RACE reads with MiXCR anew, one entry per CDR3 protein. The sample shows 85,000 to 90,000 distinct CDR3 sequences, around 10% of them seen only once. This sample is drawn from a study of human T cells and chemical hapten exposure. Time point: pre-sensitization, week 0. The treatment is: therapeutic diphenylcyclopropenone sensitization with weekly scalp DPC. The V segment lost 3 bases and the J segment 10 bases; nucleotides outside the gene matches: 12. This CDR3 spans 16 amino acids. Per germline, CDR1 LGHDT and CDR2 YNNKEL (reference sequence).

The sequencing used whole blood, collected in connection with sensitization to the hapten diphenylcyclopropenone (DPC). The receptor was isolated from a woman in her forties with alopecia areata. Some clones in this sample may be carry-over from other donors' samples. This chain joins TRBV3-1 and TRBJ1-6; 7 nucleotides line up with TRBD1. The CDR3 sequence: CASSHFPPGGKSPLHF. DNA for the CDR3: TGTGCCAGCAGCCATTTTCCACCAGGGGGAAAATCACCCCTCCACTTT.